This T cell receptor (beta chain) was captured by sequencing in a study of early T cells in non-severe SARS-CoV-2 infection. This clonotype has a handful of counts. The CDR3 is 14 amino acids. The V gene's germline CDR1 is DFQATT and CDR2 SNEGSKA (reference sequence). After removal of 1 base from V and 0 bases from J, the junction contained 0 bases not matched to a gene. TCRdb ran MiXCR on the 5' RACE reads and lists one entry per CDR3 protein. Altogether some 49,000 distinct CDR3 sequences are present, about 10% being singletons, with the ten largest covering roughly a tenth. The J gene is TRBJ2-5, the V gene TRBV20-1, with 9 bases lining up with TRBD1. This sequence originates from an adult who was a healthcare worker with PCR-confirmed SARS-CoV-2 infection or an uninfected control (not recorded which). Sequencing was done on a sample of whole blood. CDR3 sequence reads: CSARGTGDQETQYF. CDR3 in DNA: TGCAGTGCTAGAGGGACAGGGGACCAAGAGACCCAGTACTTC.